Listed here is a single T cell receptor beta chain. The data are from a study of blood T cell repertoires in COVID-19. The CDR3 extends over 15 amino acids. The germline V gene has CDR1 SGHRS and CDR2 YFSETQ. V was clipped by 1 base and J by 9 bases, with 17 bases between them. Sequencing used immunoSEQ multiplex PCR; TCRdb keeps in-frame clones, though not all of them. This table holds 150,000 to 200,000 clones, under 90% found once. The sequenced material came from PBMCs or T cells enriched from blood (not recorded which). This clonotype was sampled from a woman in her fifties or sixties who had recovered from COVID-19. The rearrangement joins TRBV5-1 to TRBJ1-3; the D gene is possibly TRBD1 (5 bases). As DNA, the CDR3 is TGCGCCAGCAGCTTGTCTCGGGGGTCGGAGGGCACCATATATTTT. It codes for CASSLSRGSEGTIYF.